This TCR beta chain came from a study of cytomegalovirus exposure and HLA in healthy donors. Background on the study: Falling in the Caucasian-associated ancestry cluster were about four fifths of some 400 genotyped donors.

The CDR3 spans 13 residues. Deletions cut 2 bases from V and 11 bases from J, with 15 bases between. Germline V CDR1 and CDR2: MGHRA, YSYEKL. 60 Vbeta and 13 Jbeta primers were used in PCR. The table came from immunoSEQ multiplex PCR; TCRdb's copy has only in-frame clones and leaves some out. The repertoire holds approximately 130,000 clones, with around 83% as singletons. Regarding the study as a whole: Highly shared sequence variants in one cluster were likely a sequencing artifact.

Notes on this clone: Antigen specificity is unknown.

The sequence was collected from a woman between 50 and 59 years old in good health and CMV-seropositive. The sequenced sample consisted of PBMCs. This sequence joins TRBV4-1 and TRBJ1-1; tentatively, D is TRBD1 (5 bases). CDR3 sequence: CASSQLGGTGAFF. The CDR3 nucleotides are TGCGCCAGCAGCCAATTGGGGGGTACTGGGGCTTTCTTT.